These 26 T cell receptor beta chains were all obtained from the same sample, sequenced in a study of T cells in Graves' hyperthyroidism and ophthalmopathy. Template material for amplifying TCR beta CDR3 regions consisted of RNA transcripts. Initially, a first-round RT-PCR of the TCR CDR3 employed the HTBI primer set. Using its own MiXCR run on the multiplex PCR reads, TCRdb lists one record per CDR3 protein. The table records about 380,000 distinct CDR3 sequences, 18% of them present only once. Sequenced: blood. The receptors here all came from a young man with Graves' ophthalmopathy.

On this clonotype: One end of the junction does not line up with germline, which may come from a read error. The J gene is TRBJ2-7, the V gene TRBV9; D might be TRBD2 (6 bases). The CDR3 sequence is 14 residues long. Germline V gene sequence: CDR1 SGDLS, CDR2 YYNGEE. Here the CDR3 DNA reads TGTGCCGGCAGCGTAGCCGGGGCCGCGGGAGAGCAGTACTTC. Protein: CAGSVAGAAGEQYF.

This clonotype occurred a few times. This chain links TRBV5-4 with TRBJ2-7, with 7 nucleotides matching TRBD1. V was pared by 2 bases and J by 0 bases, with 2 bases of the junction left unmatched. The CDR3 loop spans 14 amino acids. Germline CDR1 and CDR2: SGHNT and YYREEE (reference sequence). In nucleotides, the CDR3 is TGTGCCAGCAGCTTCGACAGGGTCTCCTACGAGCAGTACTTC. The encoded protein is CASSFDRVSYEQYF.

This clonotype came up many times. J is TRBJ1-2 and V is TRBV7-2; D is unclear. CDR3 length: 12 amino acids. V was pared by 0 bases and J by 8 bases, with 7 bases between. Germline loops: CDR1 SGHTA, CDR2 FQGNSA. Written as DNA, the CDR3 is TGTGCCAGCAGCTTAGCGACAAGGGGCTACACCTTC. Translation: CASSLATRGYTF.

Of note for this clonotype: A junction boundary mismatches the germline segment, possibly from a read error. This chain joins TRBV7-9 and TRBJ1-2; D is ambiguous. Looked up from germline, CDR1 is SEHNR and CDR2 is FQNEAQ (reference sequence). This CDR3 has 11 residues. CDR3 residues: CASSLGGGCTF. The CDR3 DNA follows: TGTGCCAGCAGCTTAGGAGGCGGCTGCACCTTC.

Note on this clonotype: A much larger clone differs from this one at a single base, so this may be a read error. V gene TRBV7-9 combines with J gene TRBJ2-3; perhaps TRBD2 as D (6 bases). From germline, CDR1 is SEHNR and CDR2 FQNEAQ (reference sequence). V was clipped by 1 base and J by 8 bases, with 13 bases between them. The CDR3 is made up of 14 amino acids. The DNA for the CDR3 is TGTGCCAGCAGCTTAGTTGGAGGGCCAGGTACGCAGTATTTT. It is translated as CASSLVGGPGTQYF.

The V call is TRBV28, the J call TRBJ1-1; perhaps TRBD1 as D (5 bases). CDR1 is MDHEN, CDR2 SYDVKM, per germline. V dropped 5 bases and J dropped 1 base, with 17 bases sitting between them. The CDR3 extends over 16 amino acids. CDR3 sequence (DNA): TGTGCCAGCAGTCCGTATCACATTACAGGGAACACTGAAGCTTTCTTT. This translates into CASSPYHITGNTEAFF.

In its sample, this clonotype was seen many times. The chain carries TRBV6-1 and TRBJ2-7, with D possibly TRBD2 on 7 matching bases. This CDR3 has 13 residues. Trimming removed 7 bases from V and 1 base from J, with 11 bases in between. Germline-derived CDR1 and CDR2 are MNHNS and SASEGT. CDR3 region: CASIEGGSYEQYF. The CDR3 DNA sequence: TGTGCCAGCATCGAGGGGGGGTCCTACGAGCAGTACTTC.

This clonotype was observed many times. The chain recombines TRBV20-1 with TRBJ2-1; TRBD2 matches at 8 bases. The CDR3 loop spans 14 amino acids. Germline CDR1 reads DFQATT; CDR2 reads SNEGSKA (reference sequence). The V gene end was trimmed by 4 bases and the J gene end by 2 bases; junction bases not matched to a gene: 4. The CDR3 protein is CSAIRRGAYNEQFF. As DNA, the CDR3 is TGCAGTGCTATTCGGCGGGGGGCCTACAATGAGCAGTTCTTC.

The CDR3 bases are TGTGCCACCTCAGGACAGGGGGAAAAAAACATTCAGTACTTC. It yields the protein CATSGQGEKNIQYF. The V gene is TRBV24-1, the J gene TRBJ2-4, with 10 positions matching TRBD1. J lost 4 bases, V lost 9 bases, and 5 bases had no gene match. The CDR3 has 14 residues. CDR1 is KGHDR and CDR2 is SFDVKD in the germline V gene.

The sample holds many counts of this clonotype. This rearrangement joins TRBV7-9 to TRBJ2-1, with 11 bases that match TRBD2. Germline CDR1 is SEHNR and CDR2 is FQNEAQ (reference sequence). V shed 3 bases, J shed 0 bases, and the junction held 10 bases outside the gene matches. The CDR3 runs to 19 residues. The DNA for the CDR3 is TGTGCCAGCAGCTTTCCCACTAGCGGGGGCACGAGCTCCTACAATGAGCAGTTCTTC. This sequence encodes CASSFPTSGGTSSYNEQFF.

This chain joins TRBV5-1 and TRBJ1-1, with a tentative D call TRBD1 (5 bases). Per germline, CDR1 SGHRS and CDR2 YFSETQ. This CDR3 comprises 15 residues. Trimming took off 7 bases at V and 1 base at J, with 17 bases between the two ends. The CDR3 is CASRERPGPNTEAFF. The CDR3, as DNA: TGCGCCAGCCGAGAACGACCGGGACCGAACACTGAAGCTTTCTTT.

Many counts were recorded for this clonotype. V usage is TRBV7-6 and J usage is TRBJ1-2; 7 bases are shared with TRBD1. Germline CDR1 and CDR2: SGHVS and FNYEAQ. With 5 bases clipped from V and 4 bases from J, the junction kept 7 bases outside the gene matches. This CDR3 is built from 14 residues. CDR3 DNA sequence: TGTGCCAGCAGCCCCCTCGGACAGGCCTATGGCTACACCTTC. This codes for CASSPLGQAYGYTF.

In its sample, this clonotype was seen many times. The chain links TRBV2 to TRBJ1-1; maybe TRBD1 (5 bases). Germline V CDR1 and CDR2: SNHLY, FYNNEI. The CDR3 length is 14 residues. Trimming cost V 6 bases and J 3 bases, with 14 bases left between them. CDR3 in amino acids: CASRAGTEYTEAFF. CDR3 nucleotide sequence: TGTGCCAGCAGGGCCGGGACGGAGTACACTGAAGCTTTCTTT.

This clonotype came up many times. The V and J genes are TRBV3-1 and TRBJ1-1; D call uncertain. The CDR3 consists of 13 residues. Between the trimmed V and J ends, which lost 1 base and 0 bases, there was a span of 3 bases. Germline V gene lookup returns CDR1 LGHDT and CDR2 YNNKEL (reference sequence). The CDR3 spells CASSQVVNTEAFF. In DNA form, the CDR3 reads TGTGCCAGCAGCCAAGTCGTGAACACTGAAGCTTTCTTT.

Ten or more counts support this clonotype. CDR3 coding DNA: TGTGCCAGCAGGGCCGGCATAGTGCACACTGAAGCTTTCTTT. Translating it yields CASRAGIVHTEAFF. J is TRBJ1-1 and V is TRBV11-2; D uncertain. Germline V lookup: CDR1 SGHAT, CDR2 FQNNGV. The CDR3 length is 14 residues. V lost 6 bases, J lost 3 bases, and 14 bases lay in between.

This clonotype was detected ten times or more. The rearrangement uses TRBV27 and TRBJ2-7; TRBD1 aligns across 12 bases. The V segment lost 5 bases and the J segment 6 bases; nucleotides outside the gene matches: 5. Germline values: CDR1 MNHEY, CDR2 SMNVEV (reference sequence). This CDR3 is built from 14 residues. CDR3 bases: TGTGCCAGCAGTACCGGGACAGGGGGCATCGAGCAGTACTTC. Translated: CASSTGTGGIEQYF.

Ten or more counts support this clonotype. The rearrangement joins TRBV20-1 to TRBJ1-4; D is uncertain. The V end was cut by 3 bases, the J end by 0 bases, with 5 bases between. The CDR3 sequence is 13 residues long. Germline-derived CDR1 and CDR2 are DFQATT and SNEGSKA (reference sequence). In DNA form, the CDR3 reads TGCAGTGCTAGGGATACAACTAATGAAAAACTGTTTTTT. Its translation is CSARDTTNEKLFF.

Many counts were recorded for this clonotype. The DNA for the CDR3 is TGTGCCAGCAGCTTGGTCGCAGCGTACGAGCAGTACTTC. This sequence encodes CASSLVAAYEQYF. The chain is built from TRBV5-6 and TRBJ2-7; no reliable D call. The CDR3 length is 13 residues. Trimming pared 0 bases from V and 4 bases from J, leaving 8 bases between. Germline CDR1 reads SGHDT; CDR2 reads YYEEEE. The full variable domain, rest sourced from reference TRBV5-6 and TRBJ2-7, is DAGVTQSPTHLIKTRGQQVTLRCSPKSGHDTVSWYQQALGQGPQFIFQYYEEEERQRGNFPDRFSGHQFPNYSSELNVNALLLGDSALYLCASSLVAAYEQYFGPGTRLTVT.

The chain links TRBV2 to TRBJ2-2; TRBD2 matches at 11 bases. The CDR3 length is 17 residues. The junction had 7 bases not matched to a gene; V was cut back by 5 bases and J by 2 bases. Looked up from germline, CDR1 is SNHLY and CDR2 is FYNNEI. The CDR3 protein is CASSTPSGGLNTGELFF. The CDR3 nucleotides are TGTGCCAGCAGTACCCCTAGCGGGGGGCTAAACACCGGGGAGCTGTTTTTT.

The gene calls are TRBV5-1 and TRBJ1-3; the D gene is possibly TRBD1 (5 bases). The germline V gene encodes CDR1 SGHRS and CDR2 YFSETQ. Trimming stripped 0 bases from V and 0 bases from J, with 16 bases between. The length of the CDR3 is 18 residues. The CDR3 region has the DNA TGCGCCAGCAGCTTGGATATGCGGGGCGCTAGCTCTGGAAACACCATATATTTT. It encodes CASSLDMRGASSGNTIYF.

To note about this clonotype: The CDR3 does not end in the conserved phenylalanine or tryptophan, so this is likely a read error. As DNA, the CDR3 is TGTGCCAGCAGCTTGTCACTCAGCAATCAGCCCCAGCATCTT. This codes for CASSLSLSNQPQHL. The V call is TRBV5-1, the J call TRBJ1-5; D remains ambiguous. Per the germline V gene, CDR1 is SGHRS and CDR2 is YFSETQ. The CDR3 spans 14 residues.

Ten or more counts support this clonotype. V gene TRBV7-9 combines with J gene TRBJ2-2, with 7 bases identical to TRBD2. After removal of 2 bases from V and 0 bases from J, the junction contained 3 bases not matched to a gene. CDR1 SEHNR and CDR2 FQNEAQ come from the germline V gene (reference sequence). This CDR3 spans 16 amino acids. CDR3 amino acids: CASSLTAGANTGELFF. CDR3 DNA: TGTGCCAGCAGCTTAACGGCGGGGGCGAACACCGGGGAGCTGTTTTTT. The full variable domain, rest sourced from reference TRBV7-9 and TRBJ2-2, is DTGVSQNPRHKITKRGQNVTFRCDPISEHNRLYWYRQTLGQGPEFLTYFQNEAQLEKSRLLSDRFSAERPKGSFSTLEIQRTEQGDSAMYLCASSLTAGANTGELFFGEGSRLTVL.

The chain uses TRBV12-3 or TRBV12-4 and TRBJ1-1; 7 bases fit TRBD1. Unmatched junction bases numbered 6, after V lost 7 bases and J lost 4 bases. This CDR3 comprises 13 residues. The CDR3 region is CASTPRTGTEAFF. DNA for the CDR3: TGTGCCAGCACCCCACGGACAGGCACTGAAGCTTTCTTT.

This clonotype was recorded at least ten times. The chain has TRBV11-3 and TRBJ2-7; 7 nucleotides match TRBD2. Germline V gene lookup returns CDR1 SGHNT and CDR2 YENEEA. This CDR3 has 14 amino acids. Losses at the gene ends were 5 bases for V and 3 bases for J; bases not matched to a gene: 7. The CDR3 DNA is TGTGCCAGCAGCGAAGCGGGACCGAGCTACGAGCAGTACTTC. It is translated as CASSEAGPSYEQYF.

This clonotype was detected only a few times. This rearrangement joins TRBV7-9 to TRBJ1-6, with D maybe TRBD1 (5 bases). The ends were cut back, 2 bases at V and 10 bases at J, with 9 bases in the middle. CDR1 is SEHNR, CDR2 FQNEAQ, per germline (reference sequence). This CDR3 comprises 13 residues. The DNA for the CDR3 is TGTGCCAGCAGCTTACAGGGAGTGTCACCCCTCCACTTT. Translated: CASSLQGVSPLHF.

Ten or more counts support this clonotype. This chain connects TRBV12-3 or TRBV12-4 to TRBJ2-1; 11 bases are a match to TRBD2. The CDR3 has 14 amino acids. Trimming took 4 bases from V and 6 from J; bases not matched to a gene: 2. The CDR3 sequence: CASSSSGGTNEQFF. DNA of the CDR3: TGTGCCAGCAGTTCTAGCGGGGGGACCAATGAGCAGTTCTTC.